This TCR beta chain was recorded in a study of cytomegalovirus exposure and HLA in healthy donors (dated by TCRdb to the late 2010s). Notes on the research overall: An earlier analysis of roughly 630 of the donors reported 250 to 300 Gb of sequence data and more than 90 million unique TCR beta sequences from 150 million to 200 million T cells. Roughly 300 gigabases of sequencing data and around 87 million unique TCR sequences were included in an early release covering under 650 HLA-typed donors. The genetic ancestry cluster associated with self-reported Caucasian donors included over 80% of the approximately 410 genotyped donors. The study aimed to test whether cataloging public T cell receptors could reveal signatures of past pathogen exposure. The study used immunosequencing to profile the T cell repertoires of approximately 690 subjects and linked those repertoires to cytomegalovirus serostatus. A separate validation cohort of approximately 120 different subjects was used in addition to the roughly 670-subject first cohort. To predict cytomegalovirus infection status, the study combined high-throughput TCR immunosequencing, statistical association of individual TCRs with disease status, and machine learning. A later analysis re-analyzed previously published TCR beta repertoires from about 730 donors and added high-resolution HLA genotyping to study TCR occurrence patterns. Rather than using new phenotypic data, the later analysis identified candidate immune exposures from TCR beta sequences and from how often those sequences occurred across donors. An earlier analysis of 500 to 750 of the donors applied high-throughput TCR beta sequencing to assess whether each TCR beta V gene segment acted as functional or pseudogenic. Alongside the repertoire data, information on donor age, sex, ethnicity and CMV serostatus was compiled. A later genetic analysis used genome-wide SNP genotypes for about 65% of the roughly 670 donors, treating that subset as a discovery cohort. All discovery cohort repertoires had been generated using a single sequencing platform. HLA typing covered class I and class II loci at four-digit resolution. Typing coverage differed by locus: A, B, C, DRB1 and DQB1 were typed in about 620-630 donors, DQA1 in 500 to 550, DPA1 in over 600, and DPB1 in approximately 450. Roughly five DR-DQ haplotypes were handled as single units for association and clustering, since linkage in the cohort was strong. Among 398 genotyped donors of the cohort, an average of approximately 240,000 unique TCR beta nucleotide sequences were sequenced per donor, roughly 20% of them non-productive. Beyond this particular receptor, the publication reports: Because HLA typing was missing for some donors at each locus, association tests included only the typed subset. A cluster of highly shared sequence variants was judged likely to be a technical artifact of the sequencing pipeline. The study gave a list of roughly 150 TCR beta chains associated with cytomegalovirus. In vitro tests confirmed that a few of the cytomegalovirus-associated TCR beta chains recognize cytomegalovirus antigens. In a later analysis, HLA-associated TCR beta chains were found to be more clonally expanded and to have lower generation probabilities than equally common non-associated chains. In a later analysis, TCR association rates were found to vary across HLA loci, with the most associated TCRs seen for DRB1 alleles and the fewest for HLA-C alleles. This cohort had only TCR beta chains sequenced, and the lack of alpha or paired-chain data limited which features could be detected. Because counts were too low, 15 to 20 rarely observed V segments, including chromosome 9 orphons, were left out of the earlier analysis of approximately 500 of the donors. Across donors, most TCR sequences were observed very rarely, whereas some public TCRs were present in many individuals. Correlated functional status among segregating V segments might be attributable to linkage disequilibrium, but an unknown experimental factor could not be ruled out. A later analysis found that most CMV-associated TCR beta chains appeared HLA-restricted, with HLA associations seemingly driven largely by CMV exposure. Cytomegalovirus status was reported to be diagnosed by the classifier with high specificity and sensitivity in both the original and validation cohorts. When HLA alleles, especially DR and DQ, strongly co-occurred, attributing TCR associations to individual alleles was difficult. In a later genetic analysis, fewer N-insertions in productive TCRs were reported among donors in an Asian-associated ancestry cluster than the 666-donor mean. For the cohort, immune exposure information was limited to CMV serostatus. An earlier analysis of roughly 570 of the donors showed that most TCR beta V segments appeared in productive rearrangements either about 90% or about 30% of the time, which broadly matched IMGT annotations. A later analysis reported that several top co-occurrence clusters appeared linked to parvovirus B19, influenza, CMV and Epstein-Barr virus. A further reported finding was that TCR beta sequences accurately predicted the HLA-A and HLA-B alleles for most subjects in the first cohort. V-gene and J-gene trimming of TCR beta chains was associated with a missense DCLRE1C variant in a later genetic analysis, and the association was replicated in an independent cohort. The presence/absence analyses assumed that sequencing depth was roughly uniform across donors, and that assumption may not be true. According to the authors, the approach could potentially be generalized to other disease states and immunological phenotypes. Specific HLA alleles were associated with 15,000 to 20,000 TCR beta sequences at a false discovery rate of 0.05 in a later analysis.

In total, fewer than 750 healthy bone marrow donors made up the cohort. At the time of sampling, every cohort member was nominally healthy, though immune exposures that went unrecorded were likely present. The donor tested CMV seronegative, placing the donor among the 300 to 450 seronegative members of the cohort. A peripheral blood sample was collected from each donor, and TCR beta sequencing was performed on peripheral blood mononuclear cells. The Qiagen DNeasy Blood Extraction Kit was used to extract genomic DNA from the blood cell samples. Details on this clone: It lacks a known antigen. The record has no base qualities; no much larger clone is one base away.

Library preparation used the immunoSEQ multiplex PCR assay. For the multiplex PCR, a mixture combining 60 forward primers for TCR Vbeta segments and 13 reverse primers for TCR Jbeta segments was used. Amplification of the CDR3 region of rearranged TCR beta genes was performed with a multiplex PCR assay on genomic DNA. Amplified TCR beta libraries were sequenced as 87-base-pair reads on the Illumina HiSeq System. Per the authors' processing: A later analysis counted approximately 74 million unique TCR beta chains across the 550 to 800 repertoires, and around 9.9 million of these chains were shared by at least two donors. Raw reads were error-corrected and collapsed into unique sequences by a nearest-neighbor algorithm in which closely related sequences were merged to remove PCR and sequencing errors. Alignment of CDR3 sequences to IMGT reference sequences was used to assign V, D and J gene segments. Each retained sequence needed at least a six-nucleotide match to both a V gene segment and a J gene segment. A rearrangement counted as productive if the CDR3 had no stop codons and remained in frame with V and J, and every other rearrangement counted as non-productive. CDR3 was defined by IMGT convention, running from the second conserved V-encoded cysteine to the conserved J-encoded phenylalanine. In an earlier analysis of roughly 610 of the donors, sequences lacking an unambiguous match to a single V gene segment were excluded. In an earlier analysis of approximately 560 of the donors, a V segment was called functional when productive rearrangements were above 56.7%, and segregating when the standard deviation between donors exceeded 5%. To diagnose cytomegalovirus status from the catalog of TCR beta chain sequences, a statistical classification framework was built. V and J gene assignment, in a later analysis, came from comparing TCR nucleotide sequences with IMGT/GENE-DB human TR gene sequences. Using the TCRdist pipeline, a later analysis assigned CDR3 sequences along with most-parsimonious VDJ recombination scenarios. In a later analysis, every TCR beta chain was defined by the combination of its CDR3 amino acid sequence and its V-gene family, and reads without a unique V-gene family were dropped. A later analysis removed several hundred highly shared, low-generation-probability nucleotide sequences to deal with suspected cross-contamination and a sequencing artifact. A later analysis calculated a clonal expansion index for each public chain from normalized within-repertoire ranks of inferred template counts. In a later analysis, generation probabilities were computed with a VDJ recombination model fitted to out-of-frame rearrangements, and the resulting probabilities were checked against IGoR. In a later analysis, hypergeometric tests were used to score TCR-TCR, TCR-HLA and TCR-CMV co-occurrence, with a repertoire-size bias correction applied to TCR pairs. To estimate false discovery rates, a later analysis permuted the HLA or CMV assignments 20 times. In a later analysis, co-occurring TCRs were grouped using DBSCAN, and TCRdist sequence similarity was added for clustering within HLA-allele-positive subsets. Repertoires with fewer than 30,000 or more than 120,000 public chains, plus five repertoires with anomalous nucleotide sharing, were excluded from co-occurrence clustering. Imported from immuneACCESS, the table was reduced by TCRdb to in-frame sequences with V and J called. These copies leave out some clones; in studies compared against another copy, an unresolved V gene accounts for under half, and the cause of the remainder is not known. V, J and clone size derive from that table, while D and trimming were established from the DNA sequence. In this sample the table shows about 180,000 clones, roughly 87% of which occur a single time. The biggest ten clones account for under 0.6% of the sample.

The receptor comes from a woman in her fifties or sixties in good health and CMV-seronegative. Specimen: PBMCs.

Read as DNA, the sequence is TGCGCCAGCAGCTTGGAGAAGGGGGCGGGTTACAATGAGCAGTTCTTC. Its product reads: CASSLEKGAGYNEQFF. In this chain, TRBV5-1 is recombined with TRBJ2-1; 7 bases in the junction line up with TRBD1. Trimming takes 0 bases off V and 4 bases off J; junction bases not matched to a gene: 7. The germline V gene encodes CDR1 SGHRS and CDR2 YFSETQ. Taken from cysteine to phenylalanine, the CDR3 has 16 residues. CDR3 DNA is the only sequence kept; it has 48 bases, read in frame from the first base.